Listed here are 18 T cell receptor beta chains from one sample, sequenced in a study of metastatic and nonmetastatic thyroid tumors. No patient had received any treatment before thyroid surgery. TCRdb redid the clone calls on the PCR reads using MiXCR. This table has 11,000 to 15,000 clones, around 4% appearing once. Material for sequencing was tumor tissue. The receptor set was obtained from a female donor with papillary thyroid cancer or a benign thyroid nodule (not recorded which). Some clones in this sample may be carry-over from other donors' samples.

The chain uses TRBV9 and TRBJ1-5, with 9 bases fitting TRBD1. This CDR3 spans 14 amino acids. Losses at the gene ends were 2 bases for V and 9 bases for J; bases not matched to a gene: 6. Per germline, CDR1 SGDLS and CDR2 YYNGEE. The CDR3 is CASSVGTGTRPQHF. CDR3 coding DNA: TGTGCCAGCAGCGTGGGGACAGGGACACGGCCCCAGCATTTT.

The chain combines TRBV6-9 with TRBJ1-2; 7 nucleotides match TRBD1. Germline values: CDR1 MNHGY, CDR2 SVAAGI. CDR3 length: 17 residues. V was clipped by 3 bases and J by 3 bases; unmatched bases: 13. For the CDR3, the DNA is TGTGCCAGCAGTTACTTACCGGGGACAGCCCTCGACTATGGCTACACCTTC. Translated: CASSYLPGTALDYGYTF.

A note on this clone: This may arise from a read error, as a much more abundant clone is one base away. The chain couples TRBV4-3 to TRBJ2-5; D gene uncertain. Germline V gives CDR1 LGHNA, CDR2 YSLEER. The CDR3 contains 14 residues. V was trimmed by 4 bases and J by 4 bases, leaving 13 bases between them. This CDR3 is CASSPSAFRETQYF. Here the CDR3 DNA reads TGCGCCAGCAGCCCCTCGGCCTTCCGAGAGACCCAGTACTTC.

This clone was detected a few times. The chain employs TRBV6-1 and TRBJ2-3; 7 nucleotides align to TRBD1. Germline V gives CDR1 MNHNS, CDR2 SASEGT. The CDR3 is 17 amino acids. V trimming: 5 bases; J trimming: 2 bases; junction bases outside the gene matches: 13. CDR3 sequence: CASSIPTGVLHTDTQYF. The CDR3 DNA follows: TGTGCCAGCAGTATTCCAACAGGGGTTCTTCACACAGATACGCAGTATTTT.

This clone appeared a few times. The genes are TRBV2 and TRBJ1-5; D is ambiguous. Trimming removed 1 base from V and 3 bases from J, with 7 bases in between. Looked up from germline, CDR1 is SNHLY and CDR2 is FYNNEI. The CDR3 loop spans 14 amino acids. The CDR3 sequence is CASSEGRDNQPQHF. The CDR3 region has the DNA TGTGCCAGCAGTGAAGGGAGGGACAATCAGCCCCAGCATTTT.

The rearrangement uses TRBV20-1 and TRBJ1-4, with TRBD1 as a possible D gene (6 bases). Trimming shortened V by 3 bases and J by 8 bases, and 19 bases separated the two germline ends. Germline CDR1 and CDR2: DFQATT and SNEGSKA (reference sequence). This CDR3 spans 15 amino acids. The CDR3 DNA reads as TGCAGTGCTAGGCCCATAGGGGGGCGAGGGGAAAAACTGTTTTTT. This sequence encodes CSARPIGGRGEKLFF.

A few counts support this clone. The chain has TRBV7-3 and TRBJ2-7, with D hard to call. The CDR3 is 14 amino acids. Deletions cut 4 bases from V and 5 bases from J, with 15 bases between. In germline, CDR1 is SGHTA, CDR2 FQGTGA. CDR3 protein: CASSSDASSDEQYF. CDR3 DNA: TGTGCCAGCAGCTCGGACGCAAGTAGTGACGAGCAGTACTTC.

This clone occurred many times. A much larger clone differs from this one at a single base, so this may be a read error. The J gene is TRBJ1-6, the V gene TRBV20-1, with TRBD1 matching 9 bases. The V gene end was trimmed by 5 bases and the J gene end by 7 bases; junction bases not matched to a gene: 9. This CDR3 comprises 15 residues. Germline V gene sequence: CDR1 DFQATT, CDR2 SNEGSKA (reference sequence). Written as DNA, the CDR3 is TGCAGTGCTTCCCCTCGACAGGGGGGCAATTCACCCCTCCACTTT. This gives the protein CSASPRQGGNSPLHF.

This clone was seen a few times. The rearrangement links TRBV5-1 to TRBJ2-1; 11 bases match TRBD2. Germline CDR1 is SGHRS and CDR2 is YFSETQ. The CDR3 is 16 amino acids. With V trimmed by 5 bases and J by 3 bases, 7 bases remained unmatched. The CDR3 DNA reads as TGCGCCAGCAGACCCCCGGGACTAGCGGTCTACAATGAGCAGTTCTTC. Its translation: CASRPPGLAVYNEQFF. Filled out from reference TRBV5-1 and TRBJ2-1, the complete variable domain reads KAGVTQTPRYLIKTRGQQVTLSCSPISGHRSVSWYQQTPGQGLQFLFEYFSETQRNKGNFPGRFSGRQFSNSRSEMNVSTLELGDSALYLCASRPPGLAVYNEQFFGPGTRLTVL.

CDR3 amino acids: CASSRGGVGHTQYF. The CDR3 DNA reads TGTGCCAGCTCTCGAGGGGGAGTGGGCCATACGCAGTATTTT. V usage is TRBV11-3 and J usage is TRBJ2-3; maybe TRBD1 (6 bases). The CDR3 is 14 amino acids. Germline V gene sequence: CDR1 SGHNT, CDR2 YENEEA. Trimming removed 8 bases at V and 7 bases at J, with 19 bases between.

This clone has a handful of counts. This rearrangement joins TRBV6-2 or TRBV6-3 to TRBJ1-5; D remains ambiguous. This CDR3 is 14 amino acids long. The germline V gene has CDR1 MNHEY and CDR2 SVGEGT. The V gene lost 6 bases and the J gene lost 2 bases, with 11 bases spanning the gap. The chain's CDR3 is CASRRRAGNQPQHF. The CDR3 DNA is TGTGCCAGCAGAAGGAGGGCAGGCAATCAGCCCCAGCATTTT.

This clone has more than one count but fewer than ten. The gene calls are TRBV11-2 and TRBJ2-3; 9 bases match TRBD1. The CDR3 runs to 15 residues. The germline V gene encodes CDR1 SGHAT and CDR2 FQNNGV. The J segment lost 2 bases and the V segment lost 5 bases, leaving 5 bases of the junction unmatched. The chain's CDR3 is CASSLQGAPTDTQYF. CDR3 in DNA: TGTGCCAGCAGCCTACAGGGGGCCCCCACAGATACGCAGTATTTT.

This clone has only a few counts. V gene TRBV19 combines with J gene TRBJ2-7; TRBD2 matches at 13 bases. The CDR3 sequence is 15 residues long. The germline V gene has CDR1 LNHDA and CDR2 SQIVND (reference sequence). The junction had 3 bases not matched to a gene; V was cut back by 3 bases and J by 4 bases. CDR3 amino acids: CASSIGLAGAYEQYF. The CDR3 DNA reads as TGTGCCAGTAGTATCGGACTAGCGGGGGCTTACGAGCAGTACTTC. Full variable domain (rest looked up from reference TRBV19 and TRBJ2-7): DGGITQSPKYLFRKEGQNVTLSCEQNLNHDAMYWYRQDPGQGLRLIYYSQIVNDFQKGDIAEGYSVSREKKESFPLTVTSAQKNPTAFYLCASSIGLAGAYEQYFGPGTRLTVT.

The gene calls are TRBV6-4 and TRBJ1-1; D gene unclear. There are 15 residues in the CDR3. V was cut by 6 bases and J by 1 base, with 15 bases left in between. Germline V gene data show CDR1 as MRHNA and CDR2 as SNTAGT. CDR3 nucleotides: TGTGCCAGCAGCGCAAATTCGTGGGGGAACACTGAAGCTTTCTTT. Encoded protein: CASSANSWGNTEAFF.

This clone is judged medium-sized. This rearrangement joins TRBV20-1 to TRBJ2-2; perhaps TRBD1 as D (5 bases). The CDR3 sequence is 14 residues long. Trimming took off 4 bases at V and 6 bases at J, with 15 bases between the two ends. Germline loops: CDR1 DFQATT, CDR2 SNEGSKA (reference sequence). The CDR3 DNA sequence: TGCAGTGCTACCCAAGAACAGGTGCCCGGGGAGCTGTTTTTT. The encoded protein is CSATQEQVPGELFF.

The chain is built from TRBV5-1 and TRBJ2-7; D is uncertain. The V gene's germline CDR1 is SGHRS and CDR2 YFSETQ. The CDR3 contains 14 residues. Deletions cut 0 bases from V and 0 bases from J, with 7 bases between. In nucleotides, the CDR3 is TGCGCCAGCAGCTTGGGAGGTTACTCCTACGAGCAGTACTTC. Translation gives CASSLGGYSYEQYF.

This clone was seen only a few times. The CDR3 loop reads CASSYGLVGDSSYEQYF. Written as DNA, the CDR3 is TGTGCCAGCAGTTACGGACTAGTAGGCGATAGCTCCTACGAGCAGTACTTC. The rearrangement joins TRBV28 to TRBJ2-7; 7 positions match TRBD2. V dropped 4 bases and J dropped 0; count of bases not matched to a gene: 12. The CDR3 totals 17 residues. Germline V gene sequence: CDR1 MDHEN, CDR2 SYDVKM. The full variable domain, with the rest looked up from reference TRBV28 and TRBJ2-7, is DVKVTQSSRYLVKRTGEKVFLECVQDMDHENMFWYRQDPGLGLRLIYFSYDVKMKEKGDIPEGYSVSREKKERFSLILESASTNQTSMYLCASSYGLVGDSSYEQYFGPGTRLTVT.

Here the CDR3 reads CASGLQENTEAFF. The CDR3 DNA sequence: TGTGCTAGTGGTTTGCAGGAAAACACTGAAGCTTTCTTT. The chain is built from TRBV12-5 and TRBJ1-1; D unclear. The CDR3 is made up of 13 amino acids. Germline CDR1 LGHNT, CDR2 FRNRAP. V lost 2 bases, J lost 2 bases, and 6 bases lay in between.